The source of this T cell receptor beta chain is a study of T cells in localized non-small cell lung cancer. Study-wide findings and caveats: Uninvolved adjacent lung had the highest recorded T cell clonality, with tumor below it.

TCRdb's table, derived via immunoSEQ multiplex PCR, lists solely in-frame clones and lacks some. Seen here are some 30,000 clones, approximately 86% observed once, and the top ten hold roughly 17%. Notes on this clone: No antigen is known for it.

The CDR3 loop spans 14 amino acids. V was trimmed by 4 bases and J by 3 bases, leaving 11 bases between them. Germline lookup yields CDR1 SNHLY and CDR2 FYNNEI. This TCR was sampled from a man aged 35-75 years with stage III lung adenocarcinoma. The source was peripheral blood mononuclear cells, collected before any cancer treatment. V usage is TRBV2 and J usage is TRBJ2-3; perhaps TRBD1 as D (6 bases). In DNA form, the CDR3 reads TGTGCCAGCAGTGCGGGACAAAATACAGATACGCAGTATTTT. Translated, it gives CASSAGQNTDTQYF.